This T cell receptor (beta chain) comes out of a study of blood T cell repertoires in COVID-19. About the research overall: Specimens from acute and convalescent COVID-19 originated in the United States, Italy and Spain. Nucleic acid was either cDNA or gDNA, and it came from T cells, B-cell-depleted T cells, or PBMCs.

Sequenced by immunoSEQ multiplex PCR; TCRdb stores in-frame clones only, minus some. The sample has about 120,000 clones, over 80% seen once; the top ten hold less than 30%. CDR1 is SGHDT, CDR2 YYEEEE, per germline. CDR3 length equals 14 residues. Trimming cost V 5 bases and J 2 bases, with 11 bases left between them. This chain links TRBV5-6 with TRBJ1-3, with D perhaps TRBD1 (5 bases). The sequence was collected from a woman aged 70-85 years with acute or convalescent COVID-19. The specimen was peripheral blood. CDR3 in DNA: TGTGCCAGCAGGTCCCAGGGTCCTGGAAACACCATATATTTT. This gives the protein CASRSQGPGNTIYF.